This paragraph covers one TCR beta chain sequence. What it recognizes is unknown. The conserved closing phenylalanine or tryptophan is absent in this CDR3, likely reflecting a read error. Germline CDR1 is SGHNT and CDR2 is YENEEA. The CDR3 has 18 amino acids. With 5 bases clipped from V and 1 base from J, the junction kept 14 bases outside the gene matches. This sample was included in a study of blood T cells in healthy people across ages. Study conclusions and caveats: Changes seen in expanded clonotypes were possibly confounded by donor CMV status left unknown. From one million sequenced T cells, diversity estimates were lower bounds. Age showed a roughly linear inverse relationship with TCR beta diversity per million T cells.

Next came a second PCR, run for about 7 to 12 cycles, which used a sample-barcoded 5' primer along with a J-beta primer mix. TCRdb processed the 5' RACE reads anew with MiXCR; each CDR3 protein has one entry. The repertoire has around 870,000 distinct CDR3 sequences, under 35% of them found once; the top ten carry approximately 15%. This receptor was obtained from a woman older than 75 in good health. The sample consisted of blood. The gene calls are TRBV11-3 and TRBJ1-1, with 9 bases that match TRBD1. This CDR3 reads CASSTRRGTGRPNTEAFL. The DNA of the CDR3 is TGTGCCAGCAGCACCCGGAGGGGGACAGGGAGACCGAACACTGAAGCTTTCCTT.